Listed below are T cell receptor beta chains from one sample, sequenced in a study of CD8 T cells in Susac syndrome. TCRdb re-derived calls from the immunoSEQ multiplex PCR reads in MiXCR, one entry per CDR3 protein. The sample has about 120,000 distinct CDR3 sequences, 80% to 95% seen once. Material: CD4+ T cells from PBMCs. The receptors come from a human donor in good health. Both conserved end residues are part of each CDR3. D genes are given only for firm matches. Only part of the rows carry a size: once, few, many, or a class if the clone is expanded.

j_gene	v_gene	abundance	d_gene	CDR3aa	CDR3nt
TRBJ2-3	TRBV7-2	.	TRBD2	CASSLVVAGGFEDTQYF	TGTGCCAGCAGCTTAGTGGTAGCGGGGGGCTTTGAAGATACGCAGTATTTT
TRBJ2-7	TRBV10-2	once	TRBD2	CASSEIHSGRSFEQYF	TGCGCCAGCAGTGAAATACACAGCGGGAGATCTTTCGAGCAGTACTTC
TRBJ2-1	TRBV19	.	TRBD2	CASSIIGGVYNEQFF	TGTGCCAGTAGTATAATCGGGGGGGTTTACAATGAGCAGTTCTTC
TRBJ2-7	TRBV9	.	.	CASSVERGEQYF	TGTGCCAGCAGCGTAGAAAGGGGCGAGCAGTACTTC
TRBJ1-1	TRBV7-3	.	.	CASSLMVGANTEAFF	TGTGCCAGCAGCTTAATGGTGGGGGCGAACACTGAAGCTTTCTTT
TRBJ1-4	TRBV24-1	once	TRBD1	CATSDRADEKLFF	TGTGCCACCAGCGACAGGGCGGATGAAAAACTGTTTTTT
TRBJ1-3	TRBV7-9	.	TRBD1	CASTPRGGTLLSSGNTIYF	TGTGCCAGCACCCCTAGAGGGGGCACCTTACTCAGCTCTGGAAACACCATATATTTT
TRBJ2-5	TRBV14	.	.	CASSQGSKETQYF	TGTGCCAGCAGCCAGGGGTCTAAAGAGACCCAGTACTTC
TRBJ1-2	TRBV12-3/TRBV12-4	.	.	CASRPSGGGANYGYTF	TGTGCCAGCAGGCCCTCGGGCGGGGGAGCTAACTATGGCTACACCTTC
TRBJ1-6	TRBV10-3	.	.	CAISDGRSTSNSPLHF	TGTGCCATCAGTGACGGCAGGTCAACATCGAATTCACCCCTCCACTTT
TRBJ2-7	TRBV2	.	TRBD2	CASSEVGGRITYEQYF	TGTGCCAGCAGTGAGGTTGGCGGGAGAATCACCTACGAGCAGTACTTC
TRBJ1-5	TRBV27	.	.	CASSSRGFRDQPQHF	TGTGCCAGCAGTTCTCGAGGGTTTCGTGATCAGCCCCAGCATTTT
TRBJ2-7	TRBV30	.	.	CAWSVGAEQYF	TGTGCCTGGAGTGTAGGGGCGGAGCAGTACTTC
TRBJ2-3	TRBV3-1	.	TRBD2	CASSSRLAEILFNLPDTQYF	TGTGCCAGCAGCAGTCGACTAGCGGAAATTCTATTCAATCTTCCAGATACGCAGTATTTT
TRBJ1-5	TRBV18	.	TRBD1	CASSLQGGKNQPQHF	TGTGCCAGCTCACTTCAGGGGGGGAAGAATCAGCCCCAGCATTTT
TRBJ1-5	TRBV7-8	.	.	CASRGDVRSPQHF	TGTGCCAGCAGGGGGGACGTTAGGTCCCCCCAGCATTTT
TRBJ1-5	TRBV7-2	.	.	CASSPSGGSNQPQHF	TGTGCCAGCAGCCCGTCCGGGGGGAGCAATCAGCCCCAGCATTTT
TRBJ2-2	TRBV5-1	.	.	CASLMGLGTGELFF	TGCGCCTCCCTAATGGGTCTCGGCACCGGGGAGCTGTTTTTT
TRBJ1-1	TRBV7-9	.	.	CASGTGRRLNTEAFF	TGTGCCAGCGGAACAGGCCGCCGACTGAACACTGAAGCTTTCTTT
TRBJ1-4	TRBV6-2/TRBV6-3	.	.	CATHPTANEKLFF	TGTGCCACCCACCCGACAGCGAATGAAAAACTGTTTTTT
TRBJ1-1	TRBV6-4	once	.	CASSDSGTAHEGTEAFF	TGTGCCAGCAGTGACTCAGGGACGGCTCATGAGGGCACTGAAGCTTTCTTT
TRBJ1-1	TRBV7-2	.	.	CASSSGRSTEAFF	TGTGCCAGCAGCTCAGGAAGGAGCACTGAAGCTTTCTTT
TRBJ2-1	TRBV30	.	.	CAWSVRGNNEQFF	TGTGCCTGGAGTGTTCGGGGAAACAATGAGCAGTTCTTC
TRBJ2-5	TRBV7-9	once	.	CASSFNNFGLEETQYF	TGTGCCAGCAGCTTTAATAATTTCGGATTAGAGGAGACCCAGTACTTC
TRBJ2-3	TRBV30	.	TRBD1	CAWGRTGDITDTQYF	TGTGCCTGGGGGCGGACAGGGGACATCACAGATACGCAGTATTTT
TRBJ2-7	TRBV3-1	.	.	CASSPEGGNSYEQYF	TGTGCCAGCAGCCCAGAGGGGGGCAACTCCTACGAGCAGTACTTC
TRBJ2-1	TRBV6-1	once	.	CASSGGRIEQFF	TGTGCCAGCAGTGGGGGGAGGATTGAGCAGTTCTTC
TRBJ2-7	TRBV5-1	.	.	CASSLSGQSYEQYF	TGCGCCAGCAGCTTGAGTGGGCAGTCCTACGAGCAGTACTTC
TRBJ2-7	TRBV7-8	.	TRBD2	CASSFGLVGYEQYF	TGTGCCAGCAGCTTTGGACTAGTGGGCTACGAGCAGTACTTC
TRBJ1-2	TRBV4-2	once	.	CASSQSGPLNSYTF	TGTGCCAGCAGCCAAAGCGGGCCCCTTAATAGCTACACCTTC
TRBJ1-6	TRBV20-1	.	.	CSAAGVSWNSPLHF	TGCAGTGCTGCAGGGGTGTCATGGAATTCACCCCTCCACTTT
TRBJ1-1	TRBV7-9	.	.	CASRSDAGMNTEAFF	TGTGCCAGCAGATCTGACGCGGGGATGAACACTGAAGCTTTCTTT
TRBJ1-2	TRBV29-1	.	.	CSVGQGNYGYTF	TGCAGCGTTGGGCAGGGTAACTATGGCTACACCTTC
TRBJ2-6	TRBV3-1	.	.	CASSQELRGSGANVLTF	TGTGCCAGCAGCCAAGAGTTACGGGGCTCTGGGGCCAACGTCCTGACTTTC
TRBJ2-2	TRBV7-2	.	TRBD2	CASSRRTSGSSNTGELFF	TGTGCCAGCAGCCGCAGGACTAGCGGGAGTTCGAACACCGGGGAGCTGTTTTTT
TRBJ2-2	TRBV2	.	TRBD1	CAIFGTGITGELFF	TGTGCCATCTTCGGGACAGGGATTACCGGGGAGCTGTTTTTT
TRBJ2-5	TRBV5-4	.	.	CASSFGGLAQETQYF	TGTGCCAGCAGCTTCGGGGGCCTGGCTCAAGAGACCCAGTACTTC
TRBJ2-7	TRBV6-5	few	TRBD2	CASSYLKTSGDEQYF	TGTGCCAGCAGTTACCTAAAGACTAGCGGGGACGAGCAGTACTTC
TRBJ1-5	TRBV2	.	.	CASSGTGQPQHF	TGTGCCAGCAGTGGAACCGGCCAGCCCCAGCATTTT
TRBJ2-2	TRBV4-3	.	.	CASSQDPTGGNTGELFF	TGCGCCAGCAGCCAAGACCCTACCGGGGGAAACACCGGGGAGCTGTTTTTT
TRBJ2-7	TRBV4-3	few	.	CASSQVGGSYEQYF	TGCGCCAGCAGCCAAGTCGGCGGTTCCTACGAGCAGTACTTC
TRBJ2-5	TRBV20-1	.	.	CSATRTAKETQYF	TGCAGTGCTACTCGGACAGCCAAAGAGACCCAGTACTTC
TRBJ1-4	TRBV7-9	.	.	CASSLVFGPKAATNEKLFF	TGTGCCAGCAGCTTAGTTTTCGGGCCGAAAGCTGCAACTAATGAAAAACTGTTTTTT
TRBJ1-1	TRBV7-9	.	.	CASREGGNTEAFF	TGTGCCAGCAGAGAAGGGGGGAACACTGAAGCTTTCTTT
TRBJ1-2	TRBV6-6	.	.	CASSYAVGQTYGYTF	TGTGCCAGCAGTTACGCAGTCGGACAGACCTATGGCTACACCTTC
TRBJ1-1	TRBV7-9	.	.	CASSSPGSSVNTEAFF	TGTGCCAGCAGCTCACCAGGGTCCAGCGTGAACACTGAAGCTTTCTTT
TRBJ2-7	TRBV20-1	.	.	CSAVGTGTGPYEQYF	TGCAGTGCGGTGGGTACAGGGACTGGCCCCTACGAGCAGTACTTC
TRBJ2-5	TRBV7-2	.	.	CASSLAAGETQYF	TGTGCCAGCAGCTTAGCCGCGGGAGAGACCCAGTACTTC
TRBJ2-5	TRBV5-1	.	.	CASSYTGPREETQYF	TGCGCCAGCAGCTATACAGGCCCTCGGGAAGAGACCCAGTACTTC
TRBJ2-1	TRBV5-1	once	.	CASSRGTGSYNEQFF	TGCGCCAGCAGCCGCGGGACCGGCTCCTACAATGAGCAGTTCTTC
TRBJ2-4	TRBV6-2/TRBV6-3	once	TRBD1	CASSSLRQGASKNIQYF	TGTGCCAGCAGTTCTTTGAGACAGGGGGCATCCAAAAACATTCAGTACTTC
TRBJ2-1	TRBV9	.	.	CASSLGAHNEQFF	TGTGCCAGCAGTCTAGGGGCGCACAATGAGCAGTTCTTC
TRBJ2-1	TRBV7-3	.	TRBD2	CASSFLPSSGSSPLSNEQFF	TGTGCCAGCAGCTTCCTACCCAGTAGCGGGAGTAGTCCTCTTTCCAATGAGCAGTTCTTC
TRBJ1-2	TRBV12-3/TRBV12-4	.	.	CASSLGGPDYGYTF	TGTGCCAGCAGTTTAGGGGGCCCCGACTATGGCTACACCTTC
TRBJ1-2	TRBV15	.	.	CATSSLGVRYTF	TGTGCCACCAGCAGCCTTGGGGTTCGCTACACCTTC
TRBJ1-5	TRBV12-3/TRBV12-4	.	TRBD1	CASRYRDRNQPQHF	TGTGCCAGCAGATACCGGGACAGGAATCAGCCCCAGCATTTT
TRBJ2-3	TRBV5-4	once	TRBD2	CASNLAGADTQYF	TGTGCCAGCAACCTAGCGGGAGCAGATACGCAGTATTTT